The 9 T cell receptor beta chains below were found in one sample sequenced in a study of cytomegalovirus exposure and HLA in healthy donors. Using immunoSEQ multiplex PCR, the repertoire was profiled, and TCRdb retains in-frame clones only, with some absent. Seen here are approximately 150,000 clones, approximately 86% observed once, and the top ten hold less than 5.5%. Sequencing was carried out using PBMCs. Receptor source: a man younger than 35 in good health and CMV-seropositive.

The chain couples TRBV5-6 to TRBJ2-7; D is unresolved. CDR3 size: 12 residues. The germline CDR1 and CDR2 sequences are SGHDT and YYEEEE. V dropped 3 bases and J dropped 6 bases, with 10 bases sitting between them. Written as DNA, the CDR3 is TGTGCCAGCAGCTGCCCGAGTTGCGAGCAGTACTTC. Encoded protein: CASSCPSCEQYF. Full variable domain (remainder filled in from reference TRBV5-6 and TRBJ2-7): DAGVTQSPTHLIKTRGQQVTLRCSPKSGHDTVSWYQQALGQGPQFIFQYYEEEERQRGNFPDRFSGHQFPNYSSELNVNALLLGDSALYLCASSCPSCEQYFGPGTRLTVT.

This clone came up a few times. The chain uses TRBV28 and TRBJ2-7; D may be TRBD2 (6 bases). Germline CDR1 reads MDHEN; CDR2 reads SYDVKM. V shed 5 bases and J shed 2 bases, with 25 bases lying between them. This CDR3 has 18 residues. The CDR3 protein is CASSPRMGPGLLTYEQYF. The DNA for the CDR3 is TGTGCCAGCAGTCCGAGGATGGGGCCGGGACTGCTTACCTACGAGCAGTACTTC. The full variable domain, completed using reference TRBV28 and TRBJ2-7, is DVKVTQSSRYLVKRTGEKVFLECVQDMDHENMFWYRQDPGLGLRLIYFSYDVKMKEKGDIPEGYSVSREKKERFSLILESASTNQTSMYLCASSPRMGPGLLTYEQYFGPGTRLTVT.

CDR3 DNA sequence: TGTGCCAGCAAGGGGTGGGACAACGGAAACACCATATATTTT. Translating it yields CASKGWDNGNTIYF. The chain recombines TRBV2 with TRBJ1-3; tentatively, D is TRBD1 (6 bases). The germline V gene encodes CDR1 SNHLY and CDR2 FYNNEI. V lost 7 bases to trimming and J lost 4 bases, with 14 bases between them. This CDR3 spans 14 amino acids. The full variable domain, in which reference TRBV2 and TRBJ1-3 provide the parts outside the CDR3, is EPEVTQTPSHQVTQMGQEVILRCVPISNHLYFYWYRQILGQKVEFLVSFYNNEISEKSEIFDDQFSVERPDGSNFTLKIRSTKLEDSAMYFCASKGWDNGNTIYFGEGSWLTVV.

This chain uses TRBV19 with TRBJ1-1, with D tentatively TRBD1 (6 bases). The V and J ends lost 7 bases and 5 bases respectively, with 20 bases between them. The CDR3 totals 15 residues. Germline lookup yields CDR1 LNHDA and CDR2 SQIVND (reference sequence). CDR3 sequence reads: CASTYNRGARTEAFF. In DNA form, the CDR3 reads TGTGCCAGTACCTATAATCGGGGGGCGCGGACTGAAGCTTTCTTT.

In this sample, this clone turned up once. The chain's CDR3 is CASSQGIRDIYGYTF. DNA for the CDR3: TGTGCCAGCAGCCAAGGCATCCGGGACATCTATGGCTACACCTTC. The chain has TRBV14 and TRBJ1-2, with a weak D call TRBD1 (6 bases). Germline V gene data show CDR1 as SGHDN and CDR2 as FVKESK. This CDR3 has 15 amino acids. Trimming shortened V by 1 base and J by 4 bases, and 13 bases separated the two germline ends.

The chain links TRBV5-1 to TRBJ1-4, with D hard to call. Deletions cut 4 bases from V and 9 bases from J, with 22 bases between. CDR1 and CDR2 from the germline V gene are SGHRS and YFSETQ. The CDR3 is 16 amino acids. CDR3 sequence: CASSLDGSRMRKKLFF. DNA for the CDR3: TGCGCCAGCAGCCTGGACGGGAGTCGGATGAGGAAAAAACTGTTTTTT.

The chain carries TRBV19 and TRBJ1-1, with D perhaps TRBD1 (5 bases). Looked up from germline, CDR1 is LNHDA and CDR2 is SQIVND (reference sequence). CDR3 length: 12 residues. The ends were cut back, 3 bases at V and 9 bases at J, with 11 bases in the middle. The CDR3 is CASSIGGDQAFF. CDR3 in DNA: TGTGCCAGTAGTATTGGAGGGGATCAAGCTTTCTTT. The variable domain in full, with the rest retrieved from reference TRBV19 and TRBJ1-1, is DGGITQSPKYLFRKEGQNVTLSCEQNLNHDAMYWYRQDPGQGLRLIYYSQIVNDFQKGDIAEGYSVSREKKESFPLTVTSAQKNPTAFYLCASSIGGDQAFFGQGTRLTVV.

The rearrangement links TRBV7-9 to TRBJ1-2; perhaps TRBD1 as D (6 bases). Trimming pared 11 bases from V and 0 bases from J, leaving 22 bases between. The V gene's germline CDR1 is SEHNR and CDR2 FQNEAQ (reference sequence). This CDR3 has 16 amino acids. As DNA, the CDR3 is TGTGCCTCCAGTGGGGGCCCTCAACCTTCTAACTATGGCTACACCTTC. Its translation: CASSGGPQPSNYGYTF.

The chain carries TRBV2 and TRBJ1-1; D unresolved. V was shortened by 6 bases and J by 1 base, with 18 bases between the two germline ends. CDR1 is SNHLY, CDR2 FYNNEI, per germline. This CDR3 spans 16 amino acids. CDR3 region: CASSLEQRISNTEAFF. As DNA, the CDR3 is TGTGCCAGCAGCCTAGAGCAGCGCATATCGAACACTGAAGCTTTCTTT.